This TCR beta chain was identified in a study of blood T cells in healthy people across ages. Per the germline V gene, CDR1 is SGHAT and CDR2 is FQDESV (reference sequence). This CDR3 has 17 residues. With a J-beta primer mix and a sample-barcoded 5' primer, a second PCR ran about 6 to 11 cycles. Each CDR3 protein gets one entry after TCRdb re-called the 5' RACE reads with MiXCR. The sample carries more than 450,000 distinct CDR3 sequences, over 25% recorded once. These data also featured in a second study, about T cells of mothers and their children.

The receptor was isolated from a boy younger than 10 in good health. The sample comprised blood. V gene TRBV11-1 combines with J gene TRBJ2-5; 11 bases are shared with TRBD2. The better agreement between TRBJ2-1 and the DNA end casts doubt on the J call. CDR3: CASSLAMLAGGRDEQFF. The CDR3 DNA sequence: TGTGCCAGCAGCTTAGCGATGCTAGCGGGGGGCAGGGATGAGCAGTTCTTC.